This is a list of T cell receptor beta chains from one sample in a study of regulatory T cells in long-lasting Graves disease. TCRdb analysed the multiplex PCR reads with MiXCR anew, one entry per CDR3 protein. The table lists approximately 470,000 distinct CDR3 sequences, about a sixth of them singletons, with 12% in the top ten. The data were also submitted as part of a second study, on T cells in Graves' hyperthyroidism and ophthalmopathy.

Sample: peripheral blood mononuclear cells (PBMCs), taken at new diagnosis, from a patient treated with antithyroid drugs. The receptors derive from a man aged 35-49 years with Graves disease. The CDR3 runs from the conserved cysteine through the conserved F or W. Fields, in order: V gene, clone size, J gene, D gene, CDR3 DNA, CDR3 protein. A D gene is named only where the DNA matches it firmly. Clone size is not always given. Where it is, it says once, few, many or a class for expanded clones.

>TRBV10-3|few|TRBJ2-6|-
TGTGCCACCAGCAGCTCTGGGGCCAACGTCCTGACTTTC
CATSSSGANVLTF
>TRBV5-1|many|TRBJ1-2|-
TGCGCCAGCAGCTTGGAACCCGTCACGCATGGCTACACCTTC
CASSLEPVTHGYTF
>TRBV28|many|TRBJ2-1|-
TGTGCCAGCAGTCTCCCCCTAGTTAGCGGAAATTTCTACAATGAGCAGTTCTTC
CASSLPLVSGNFYNEQFF
>TRBV6-1|many|TRBJ2-2|TRBD1
TGTGCCAGCAGTAGATCGACAGGGGGCACCGGGGAGCTGTTTTTT
CASSRSTGGTGELFF
>TRBV12-3/TRBV12-4|-|TRBJ1-2|-
TGTGCCAGCAGTTTTCCGCGGGGGAGGAATGGCTACACCTTC
CASSFPRGRNGYTF
>TRBV2|many|TRBJ1-1|-
TGTGCCAGCAGTGAAGGCCAGGGTTACGCTTTCTTT
CASSEGQGYAFF
>TRBV6-1|-|TRBJ2-2|TRBD1
TGTGCCAGCAGTCCGGACAGGGCCGGGGAGCTGTTTTTT
CASSPDRAGELFF
>TRBV4-1|-|TRBJ2-7|-
TGCGCCAGCAGCCAAGAAGATGGACTCGCCTACGAGCAGTACTTC
CASSQEDGLAYEQYF
>TRBV20-1|-|TRBJ2-1|TRBD2
TGCAGTGCTAGAAGCGGGAGGATGAATGAGCAGTTCTTC
CSARSGRMNEQFF
>TRBV28|-|TRBJ2-7|TRBD1
TGTGCCAGCACAACCTCGGAACAGGGGACCTACGAGCAGTACTTC
CASTTSEQGTYEQYF
>TRBV2|few|TRBJ1-1|-
TGTGCCAGCAGCATGGACAAGCCGAACACTGAAGCTTTCTTT
CASSMDKPNTEAFF
>TRBV6-2/TRBV6-3|many|TRBJ2-1|TRBD1
TGTGCCAGCAATCTGATGACAGGGGTTAGCTCCTACAATGAGCAGTTCTTC
CASNLMTGVSSYNEQFF
>TRBV11-2|many|TRBJ2-3|-
TGTGCCAGCAGCTCGGACAAGCGATCGGATACGCAGTATTTT
CASSSDKRSDTQYF
>TRBV12-3/TRBV12-4|-|TRBJ2-7|-
TGTGCCAGCAGTTCCCCCGGGACGCCTTACTACGAGCAGTACTTC
CASSSPGTPYYEQYF
>TRBV12-3/TRBV12-4|many|TRBJ1-2|TRBD1
TGTGCCAGCACCAAGAGGGGGCGCGGGGATGGCTACACCTTC
CASTKRGRGDGYTF
>TRBV15|many|TRBJ1-1|-
TGTGCCACCAGCAGAGAGAGGGGTCTGGGTGAAGCTTTCTTT
CATSRERGLGEAFF
>TRBV5-1|-|TRBJ1-1|-
TGCGCCAGCAGCTTGGATTGGGATACTGAAGCTTTCTTT
CASSLDWDTEAFF
>TRBV28|-|TRBJ2-5|TRBD2
TGTGCCAGCATTGGGAGGGGCAACCAAGAGACCCAGTACTTC
CASIGRGNQETQYF
>TRBV11-2|many|TRBJ2-7|-
TGTGCCAGCAGCTTAGATTCAGGCGCGGCACAGGCCTACGAGCAGTACTTC
CASSLDSGAAQAYEQYF
>TRBV18|many|TRBJ2-3|-
TGTGCCAGCTCACCACCGATGCGGGAAACAGATACGCAGTATTTT
CASSPPMRETDTQYF
>TRBV30|few|TRBJ1-6|-
TGTGCCTGGAGTAAGGGAAGACTTCGTGATAATTCACCCCTCCACTTT
CAWSKGRLRDNSPLHF
>TRBV2|many|TRBJ2-7|-
TGTGCCAGCAGTCCTCCTATTTCTCAGGGCCAGCGCTACGAGCAGTACTTC
CASSPPISQGQRYEQYF
>TRBV12-3/TRBV12-4|few|TRBJ2-2|-
TGTGCCAGCAGTTCTGGGCGCGGGGCGAACACCGGGGAGCTGTTTTTT
CASSSGRGANTGELFF
>TRBV28|many|TRBJ2-1|-
TGTGCCAGCAGTTCCGCTGGATGGAGCTCCTACAATGAGCAGTTCTTC
CASSSAGWSSYNEQFF
>TRBV7-2|many|TRBJ2-7|-
TGTGCCAGCAGCTTAGGTCAACCGGGACTTTTATACGAGCAGTACTTC
CASSLGQPGLLYEQYF
>TRBV12-3/TRBV12-4|many|TRBJ2-5|-
TGTGCCAGCAGCCCACGGCTCGGGGGAAGAGAGACCCAGTACTTC
CASSPRLGGRETQYF
>TRBV20-1|-|TRBJ2-7|TRBD2
TGCAGTGCTCGGCGACTAGCGGGACTCTCCTACGAGCAGTACTTC
CSARRLAGLSYEQYF
>TRBV4-2|-|TRBJ2-7|-
TGTGCCAGCAGCCTCGAAGGTACACCTCCCTACGAGCAGTACTTC
CASSLEGTPPYEQYF
>TRBV11-3|-|TRBJ2-3|TRBD2
TGTGCCAGCAGCACCCGACTAGCGGGAGCTTCAGATACGCAGTATTTT
CASSTRLAGASDTQYF
>TRBV12-3/TRBV12-4|few|TRBJ2-5|-
TGTGCCAGCAGTGGTCAAGGTGGCAGACCCAAGGAGACCCAGTACTTC
CASSGQGGRPKETQYF
>TRBV7-9|-|TRBJ1-2|-
TGTGCCAGCAGCTCAAGCAGTCGGGACTTCTCCGGGGGCTACACCTTC
CASSSSSRDFSGGYTF
>TRBV20-1|many|TRBJ2-2|-
TGCAGTGCTAGAGATATCCGGGCGAACACCGGGGAGCTGTTTTTT
CSARDIRANTGELFF
>TRBV6-9|few|TRBJ2-1|TRBD2
TGTGCCAGCAGTTTTCATGGGACTAGCGGGAGTGGTGAGCAGTTCTTC
CASSFHGTSGSGEQFF
>TRBV20-1|many|TRBJ1-2|-
TGCAGTGCTCCCCCAAACCAGGGACTTCGCTATGGCTACACCTTC
CSAPPNQGLRYGYTF
>TRBV7-2|many|TRBJ2-5|TRBD2
TGTGCCAGCAGCCTGACCCGGACTAGCGGGAGGGTATACTTC
CASSLTRTSGRVYF
>TRBV2|many|TRBJ2-2|-
TGTGCCAGCAGTCTTCGAGACACGAACACCGGGGAGCTGTTTTTT
CASSLRDTNTGELFF
>TRBV7-9|many|TRBJ1-2|-
TGTGCCAGCAGCTTAGGCCTCCCCGTGTATGGCTACACCTTC
CASSLGLPVYGYTF
>TRBV15|many|TRBJ2-5|TRBD2
TGTGCCACCAGCAGAGATCGGGGGGAGGGGGAGACCCAGTACTTC
CATSRDRGEGETQYF